Listed below are T cell receptor beta chains from one sample, sequenced in a study of T cell responses to AZD1222 COVID-19 vaccine. Here immunoSEQ multiplex PCR was the method, and the copy in TCRdb shows in-frame clones only, minus some. The sample holds 98,000 or so clones, roughly 93% seen once. The material was peripheral blood, obtained on day 0 of AZD1222 vaccination. These TCRs come from an adult in good health. CDR3s include the opening cysteine and the closing phenylalanine or tryptophan. The order of the fields is V gene, clone size, J gene, D gene, CDR3 protein, CDR3 DNA. D genes are given only for firm matches. Clone size appears in some rows only: once, few, many, or a class for an expanded clone.

V gene: TRBV23-1
clone size: -
J gene: TRBJ1-5
D gene: TRBD1
CDR3 protein: CASSQGQGACQPQHF
CDR3 DNA: TGCGCCAGCAGTCAAGGGCAGGGGGCCTGTCAGCCCCAGCATTTT

V gene: TRBV10-1
clone size: -
J gene: TRBJ2-2
D gene: TRBD2
CDR3 protein: CASGTSGSTGELFF
CDR3 DNA: TGCGCCAGCGGGACTAGCGGGAGTACCGGGGAGCTGTTTTTT

V gene: TRBV29-1
clone size: -
J gene: TRBJ2-7
D gene: TRBD2
CDR3 protein: CSVSKREPFYEQYF
CDR3 DNA: TGCAGCGTTTCTAAGCGGGAGCCATTCTACGAGCAGTACTTC

V gene: TRBV7-2
clone size: -
J gene: TRBJ1-1
D gene: -
CDR3 protein: CASSIGGLMNTEAFF
CDR3 DNA: TGTGCCAGCAGCATAGGAGGACTTATGAACACTGAAGCTTTCTTT

V gene: TRBV7-2
clone size: -
J gene: TRBJ2-3
D gene: -
CDR3 protein: CASSPGSSRTDTQYF
CDR3 DNA: TGTGCCAGCAGCCCAGGGTCGAGCAGGACAGATACGCAGTATTTT

V gene: TRBV5-6
clone size: -
J gene: TRBJ2-3
D gene: TRBD1
CDR3 protein: CASSLYDRDLAITQYF
CDR3 DNA: TGTGCCAGCAGCTTGTATGACAGGGATTTAGCGATAACGCAGTATTTT

V gene: TRBV4-3
clone size: -
J gene: TRBJ2-3
D gene: TRBD1
CDR3 protein: CASSQDTGGVWGATDTQYF
CDR3 DNA: TGCGCCAGCAGCCAAGATACAGGGGGCGTATGGGGCGCCACAGATACGCAGTATTTT

V gene: TRBV5-1
clone size: -
J gene: TRBJ2-7
D gene: TRBD2
CDR3 protein: CASSSNPTSDEQYF
CDR3 DNA: TGCGCCAGCAGCTCAAACCCAACTAGCGACGAGCAGTACTTC

V gene: TRBV2
clone size: -
J gene: TRBJ2-3
D gene: TRBD2
CDR3 protein: CASPPGLAGEGGDTQYF
CDR3 DNA: TGTGCCAGCCCACCGGGACTAGCGGGAGAGGGGGGAGATACGCAGTATTTT

V gene: TRBV4-3
clone size: -
J gene: TRBJ2-5
D gene: -
CDR3 protein: CASSQDGRTTQYF
CDR3 DNA: TGCGCCAGCAGCCAAGATGGGAGGACGACCCAGTACTTC

V gene: TRBV5-5
clone size: once
J gene: TRBJ2-1
D gene: -
CDR3 protein: CASSLAPGLENEQFF
CDR3 DNA: TGTGCCAGCAGCTTGGCCCCGGGATTGGAAAATGAGCAGTTCTTC

V gene: TRBV3-1/TRBV3-2
clone size: once
J gene: TRBJ2-7
D gene: -
CDR3 protein: CASSQGQGYEQYF
CDR3 DNA: TGTGCCAGCAGCCAAGGGCAGGGCTACGAGCAGTACTTC

V gene: TRBV27
clone size: -
J gene: TRBJ2-5
D gene: TRBD2
CDR3 protein: CASSFGTSGRQTQYF
CDR3 DNA: TGTGCCAGCAGTTTTGGGACTAGCGGGAGACAGACCCAGTACTTC

V gene: TRBV2
clone size: -
J gene: TRBJ1-1
D gene: -
CDR3 protein: CASSDGLGGEAFF
CDR3 DNA: TGTGCCAGCAGTGATGGTTTGGGGGGTGAAGCTTTCTTT

V gene: TRBV12-3/TRBV12-4
clone size: -
J gene: TRBJ1-5
D gene: -
CDR3 protein: CASSRASNQPQHF
CDR3 DNA: TGTGCCAGCAGCAGGGCCAGCAATCAGCCCCAGCATTTT

V gene: TRBV9
clone size: -
J gene: TRBJ2-2
D gene: TRBD2
CDR3 protein: CASSVGLAVNTGELFF
CDR3 DNA: TGTGCCAGCAGCGTCGGACTAGCGGTGAACACCGGGGAGCTGTTTTTT

V gene: TRBV7-2
clone size: -
J gene: TRBJ1-2
D gene: -
CDR3 protein: CASSRTRFYGYTF
CDR3 DNA: TGTGCCAGCAGCCGGACACGATTTTATGGCTACACCTTC

V gene: TRBV5-1
clone size: -
J gene: TRBJ2-7
D gene: TRBD2
CDR3 protein: CASSLGTSGSEEQYF
CDR3 DNA: TGCGCCAGCAGCTTGGGGACTAGCGGGAGCGAGGAGCAGTACTTC

V gene: TRBV24-1
clone size: -
J gene: TRBJ2-3
D gene: -
CDR3 protein: CATIGSAQDTQYF
CDR3 DNA: TGTGCCACCATCGGTAGCGCCCAAGATACGCAGTATTTT

V gene: TRBV5-4
clone size: -
J gene: TRBJ2-3
D gene: -
CDR3 protein: CASSSSGDTQYF
CDR3 DNA: TGTGCCAGCAGCTCTTCAGGAGATACGCAGTATTTT

V gene: TRBV3-1/TRBV3-2
clone size: once
J gene: TRBJ2-5
D gene: -
CDR3 protein: CASSQGQIQETQYF
CDR3 DNA: TGTGCCAGCAGCCAAGGCCAGATCCAAGAGACCCAGTACTTC

V gene: TRBV7-9
clone size: -
J gene: TRBJ1-4
D gene: TRBD1
CDR3 protein: CASSRQGAGEKLFF
CDR3 DNA: TGTGCCAGCAGCCGACAGGGGGCAGGGGAAAAACTGTTTTTT

V gene: TRBV2
clone size: -
J gene: TRBJ2-4
D gene: TRBD1
CDR3 protein: CASSASKGQTIQYF
CDR3 DNA: TGTGCCAGCAGTGCCTCAAAGGGACAGACTATTCAGTACTTC

V gene: TRBV5-8
clone size: -
J gene: TRBJ1-2
D gene: -
CDR3 protein: CASSWSPGQNYGYTF
CDR3 DNA: TGTGCCAGCAGCTGGTCGCCGGGGCAGAACTATGGCTACACCTTC

V gene: TRBV19
clone size: -
J gene: TRBJ2-5
D gene: -
CDR3 protein: CASSIGGAQETQYF
CDR3 DNA: TGTGCCAGTAGTATTGGCGGGGCCCAAGAGACCCAGTACTTC

V gene: TRBV7-9
clone size: many
J gene: TRBJ2-1
D gene: TRBD2
CDR3 protein: CASSPRLAGDNEQFF
CDR3 DNA: TGTGCCAGCAGCCCTAGACTAGCGGGAGACAATGAGCAGTTCTTC

V gene: TRBV7-9
clone size: -
J gene: TRBJ2-7
D gene: -
CDR3 protein: CASSPSTAYEQYF
CDR3 DNA: TGTGCCAGCAGTCCCTCGACAGCCTACGAGCAGTACTTC

V gene: TRBV28
clone size: -
J gene: TRBJ2-7
D gene: -
CDR3 protein: CASSARDTAYEQYF
CDR3 DNA: TGTGCCAGCAGTGCTCGGGACACCGCCTACGAGCAGTACTTC

V gene: TRBV5-1
clone size: once
J gene: TRBJ2-1
D gene: -
CDR3 protein: CASSLATGYNEQFF
CDR3 DNA: TGCGCCAGCAGCTTGGCCACGGGCTACAATGAGCAGTTCTTC

V gene: TRBV19
clone size: -
J gene: TRBJ2-7
D gene: TRBD2
CDR3 protein: CASRGTSGLYEQYF
CDR3 DNA: TGTGCCAGTAGAGGGACTAGCGGACTCTACGAGCAGTACTTC

V gene: TRBV5-8
clone size: once
J gene: TRBJ1-5
D gene: -
CDR3 protein: CASSLAGSFSNQPQHF
CDR3 DNA: TGTGCCAGCAGCTTGGCCGGCTCCTTTAGCAATCAGCCCCAGCATTTT

V gene: TRBV19
clone size: -
J gene: TRBJ1-6
D gene: -
CDR3 protein: CASSGASSYNSPLHF
CDR3 DNA: TGTGCCAGCTCAGGAGCCAGCTCCTATAATTCACCCCTCCACTTT

V gene: TRBV2
clone size: -
J gene: TRBJ2-1
D gene: -
CDR3 protein: CASSAFSHNEQFF
CDR3 DNA: TGTGCCAGCAGTGCGTTCTCCCACAATGAGCAGTTCTTC

V gene: TRBV19
clone size: -
J gene: TRBJ2-1
D gene: TRBD1
CDR3 protein: CASRPAGQGRNEQFF
CDR3 DNA: TGTGCCAGTAGACCCGCGGGACAGGGGCGTAATGAGCAGTTCTTC

V gene: TRBV7-3
clone size: -
J gene: TRBJ2-3
D gene: -
CDR3 protein: CASSLVGGSTDTQYF
CDR3 DNA: TGTGCCAGCAGCTTGGTGGGAGGTAGCACAGATACGCAGTATTTT

V gene: TRBV18
clone size: -
J gene: TRBJ2-1
D gene: -
CDR3 protein: CASSPFAGEYNEQFF
CDR3 DNA: TGTGCCAGCTCACCATTCGCAGGGGAATACAATGAGCAGTTCTTC

V gene: TRBV2
clone size: -
J gene: TRBJ2-3
D gene: -
CDR3 protein: CASSEGVDTQYF
CDR3 DNA: TGTGCCAGCAGTGAAGGGGTAGATACGCAGTATTTT

V gene: TRBV6-5
clone size: -
J gene: TRBJ2-7
D gene: -
CDR3 protein: CASGIEGIYHYEQYF
CDR3 DNA: TGTGCCAGTGGGATTGAGGGTATCTACCACTACGAGCAGTACTTC

V gene: TRBV20-1
clone size: -
J gene: TRBJ1-2
D gene: -
CDR3 protein: CSAPPGGGYTF
CDR3 DNA: TGCAGTGCTCCCCCGGGGGGCGGCTACACCTTC

V gene: TRBV30
clone size: -
J gene: TRBJ2-7
D gene: -
CDR3 protein: CAWSQGFYEQYF
CDR3 DNA: TGTGCCTGGAGTCAGGGCTTTTACGAGCAGTACTTC

V gene: TRBV2
clone size: -
J gene: TRBJ2-5
D gene: -
CDR3 protein: CASSVQTQYF
CDR3 DNA: TGTGCCAGCAGTGTCCAGACCCAGTACTTC

V gene: TRBV6-1
clone size: -
J gene: TRBJ2-4
D gene: TRBD1
CDR3 protein: CASSEASDRVPTVIAKNIQYF
CDR3 DNA: TGTGCCAGCAGTGAAGCTTCAGACAGGGTGCCAACCGTAATAGCCAAAAACATTCAGTACTTC

V gene: TRBV30
clone size: -
J gene: TRBJ1-5
D gene: -
CDR3 protein: CACGSPQHF
CDR3 DNA: TGTGCCTGTGGCTCACCCCAGCATTTT